Below are 20 T cell receptor beta chains sequenced from a single sample in a study of shared clonotypes between healthy human individuals. The table came from immunoSEQ multiplex PCR; TCRdb's copy has only in-frame clones and leaves some out. The data show 450,000 to 500,000 clones, approximately 81% seen once. Sample: PBMCs. The receptors were sampled from a woman between 40 and 50 years old in good health. Some clones in this sample may be carry-over from other donors' samples.

V and J are TRBV5-1 and TRBJ1-1; D unresolved. CDR3 length equals 15 residues. V dropped 2 bases and J dropped 0 bases, with 11 bases sitting between them. CDR1 is SGHRS and CDR2 is YFSETQ in the germline V gene. CDR3 amino acids: CASSFGGGLNTEAFF. In nucleotides, the CDR3 is TGCGCCAGCAGCTTTGGAGGCGGGCTGAACACTGAAGCTTTCTTT.

In regard to this clone: This clone may be a read error of a much larger clone one base away. This chain links TRBV7-9 with TRBJ2-1; a possible D gene is TRBD2 (6 bases). Germline values: CDR1 SEHNR, CDR2 FQNEAQ (reference sequence). This CDR3 spans 16 amino acids. The V and J ends lost 5 bases and 5 bases respectively, with 19 bases between them. The CDR3 bases are TGTGCCAGCAGCCTGCGTGGGGGGTCTGGGAACAATGAGCAGTTCTTC. This encodes CASSLRGGSGNNEQFF.

CDR3 nucleotides: TGTGCCAGCAGACCCGGACAGGGCTTCGCTGAAGCTTTCTTT. Protein sequence: CASRPGQGFAEAFF. This chain joins TRBV6-5 and TRBJ1-1; TRBD1 matches at 8 bases. Germline lookup yields CDR1 MNHEY and CDR2 SVGAGI. Germline trimming cut 6 bases from V and 6 bases from J; bases unmatched to any gene: 9. There are 14 residues in the CDR3.

The chain has TRBV25-1 and TRBJ2-7; possible D gene TRBD1, 6 bases. Per the germline V gene, CDR1 is MGHDK and CDR2 is SYGVNS. The CDR3 contains 13 residues. Trimming cost V 9 bases and J 3 bases, with 15 bases left between them. CDR3 in DNA: TGTGCCAGAACAGGGTGTACGGACTACGAGCAGTACTTC. It translates to CARTGCTDYEQYF.

Concerning this clone itself: This likely stems from a read error, as it lies one base from a far larger clone. The sample carries other DNA sequences with the same CDR3. The CDR3 DNA is TGTGCCAGCAGCACACGCTTTACAGGGGATACCTATGGCTACACCTTC. Translated: CASSTRFTGDTYGYTF. The chain is built from TRBV28 and TRBJ1-2; TRBD1 agrees at 7 bases. J lost 4 bases, V lost 6 bases, and 14 bases had no gene match. There are 16 residues in the CDR3. Germline CDR1 and CDR2: MDHEN and SYDVKM.

The chain couples TRBV7-2 to TRBJ1-1; D might be TRBD1 (6 bases). The V gene lost 5 bases and the J gene lost 3 bases, with 13 bases spanning the gap. From germline, CDR1 is SGHTA and CDR2 FQGNSA. This CDR3 contains 14 residues. CDR3 region: CASSRGGPDTEAFF. The CDR3 DNA is TGTGCCAGCAGCCGAGGGGGGCCAGACACTGAAGCTTTCTTT.

The count of this clone is one. The chain links TRBV2 to TRBJ2-4, with D perhaps matching TRBD1 or TRBD2 (5 bases each). Trimming took 3 bases from V and 0 from J, leaving 12 bases between them. This CDR3 contains 16 residues. The germline CDR1 and CDR2 sequences are SNHLY and FYNNEI. The CDR3 protein is CASSDLGELAKNIQYF. Written as DNA, the CDR3 is TGTGCCAGCAGTGACTTGGGGGAACTAGCCAAAAACATTCAGTACTTC.

The chain has TRBV7-9 and TRBJ2-7, with D perhaps TRBD1 or TRBD2 (5 bases each). V was trimmed by 7 bases and J by 3 bases, leaving 19 bases between them. The CDR3 runs to 15 residues. Germline V gene data show CDR1 as SEHNR and CDR2 as FQNEAQ (reference sequence). The CDR3 sequence: CASTLPGPDHYEQYF. In DNA form, the CDR3 reads TGTGCCAGCACCCTCCCGGGGCCGGACCACTACGAGCAGTACTTC.

This clone has only one observation. A much larger clone differs from this one at a single base, so this may be a read error. CDR3 bases: TGTGCCAGCACCAGGGGGAATGAGCAGTTCTTC. Translating gives CASTRGNEQFF. The chain combines TRBV6-5 with TRBJ2-1; 7 bases agree with TRBD1. The J segment lost 7 bases and the V segment lost 7 bases, leaving 1 base of the junction unmatched. The CDR3 runs 11 residues. The germline gives CDR1 MNHEY, CDR2 SVGAGI.

The chain combines TRBV19 with TRBJ1-5; 9 bases are a match to TRBD1. Germline V lookup: CDR1 LNHDA, CDR2 SQIVND (reference sequence). This CDR3 has 15 residues. The ends lost 1 base at V and 6 bases at J; junction bases unmatched: 4. CDR3 sequence reads: CASSIGDRGVQPQHF. The CDR3 DNA follows: TGTGCCAGTAGTATAGGTGACAGGGGGGTTCAGCCCCAGCATTTT. Looking up the rest from reference TRBV19 and TRBJ1-5 gives the full variable domain: DGGITQSPKYLFRKEGQNVTLSCEQNLNHDAMYWYRQDPGQGLRLIYYSQIVNDFQKGDIAEGYSVSREKKESFPLTVTSAQKNPTAFYLCASSIGDRGVQPQHFGDGTRLSIL.

J is TRBJ1-4 and V is TRBV6-1; D unresolved. The CDR3 is made up of 13 amino acids. V was cut by 4 bases and J by 16 bases, with 19 bases left in between. Germline lookup yields CDR1 MNHNS and CDR2 SASEGT. As DNA, the CDR3 is TGTGCCAGCAGTGGGACCCAAGGAGTATCACCGTTTTTT. Translation gives CASSGTQGVSPFF.

V usage is TRBV6-5 and J usage is TRBJ2-5, with D tentatively TRBD1 or TRBD2 (6 bases each). The CDR3 sequence is 13 residues long. Germline V gene data show CDR1 as MNHEY and CDR2 as SVGAGI. V gave up 6 bases and J gave up 4 bases, with 12 bases separating them. The CDR3, as DNA: TGTGCCAGCAGCCCCTCGGGGGCAGAGACCCAGTACTTC. It codes for CASSPSGAETQYF.

V is TRBV5-6 and J is TRBJ1-2; D might be TRBD1 (5 bases). From germline, CDR1 is SGHDT and CDR2 YYEEEE. V gave up 5 bases and J gave up 2 bases, with 13 bases separating them. This CDR3 region has 14 residues. CDR3: CASRKAGRNYGYTF. For the CDR3, the DNA is TGTGCCAGCAGGAAGGCGGGACGGAACTATGGCTACACCTTC. Variable domain in full (rest from reference TRBV5-6 and TRBJ1-2): DAGVTQSPTHLIKTRGQQVTLRCSPKSGHDTVSWYQQALGQGPQFIFQYYEEEERQRGNFPDRFSGHQFPNYSSELNVNALLLGDSALYLCASRKAGRNYGYTFGSGTRLTVV.

This clone was detected once. The CDR3 nucleotides are TGCGCCAGCAGCTTTTTCGGACTAGCGGGAGGATACAATGAGCAGTTCTTC. Amino acid sequence: CASSFFGLAGGYNEQFF. The rearrangement uses TRBV5-1 and TRBJ2-1, with TRBD2 identical over 14 bases. Germline trimming cut 2 bases from V and 4 bases from J; bases unmatched to any gene: 5. The CDR3 totals 17 residues. The V gene's germline CDR1 is SGHRS and CDR2 YFSETQ.

CDR3 bases: TGTGCCAGCAGTGACTCCAGGGCGGGTAACTATGGCTACACCTTC. Amino acids: CASSDSRAGNYGYTF. The rearrangement links TRBV6-4 to TRBJ1-2; possible D gene TRBD1, 5 bases. Germline assignment: CDR1 MRHNA and CDR2 SNTAGT. V was pared by 0 bases and J by 1 base, with 9 bases between. The CDR3 consists of 15 residues.

Comments on this clone: The identical CDR3 is also encoded by other nucleotide sequences in the sample. This chain connects TRBV7-2 to TRBJ2-1, with 13 bases that match TRBD2. Trimming removed 5 bases from V and 8 bases from J; junction bases left unmatched: 3. This CDR3 has 14 amino acids. Germline CDR1 SGHTA, CDR2 FQGNSA. The CDR3 DNA is TGTGCCAGCAGCCCGGGACTAGCGGGGCATGAGCAGTTCTTC. It encodes CASSPGLAGHEQFF.

The J gene is TRBJ2-3, the V gene TRBV7-2; the match to TRBD1 covers 8 bases. The germline V gene encodes CDR1 SGHTA and CDR2 FQGNSA. With 6 bases clipped from V and 3 bases from J, the junction kept 5 bases outside the gene matches. This CDR3 has 14 amino acids. As DNA, the CDR3 is TGTGCCAGCAGACGGACAGGGAAGACAGATACGCAGTATTTT. Residues: CASRRTGKTDTQYF.

The chain joins TRBV19 to TRBJ2-5, with D possibly TRBD1 on 6 matching bases. The CDR3 is 13 residues long. Trimming left V 3 bases short and J 3 bases short, with 8 bases between. Germline-derived CDR1 and CDR2 are LNHDA and SQIVND (reference sequence). The CDR3 DNA reads as TGTGCCAGTAGTATCGGACAGAAAGAGACCCAGTACTTC. Its protein is CASSIGQKETQYF. Full variable domain (remainder filled in from reference TRBV19 and TRBJ2-5): DGGITQSPKYLFRKEGQNVTLSCEQNLNHDAMYWYRQDPGQGLRLIYYSQIVNDFQKGDIAEGYSVSREKKESFPLTVTSAQKNPTAFYLCASSIGQKETQYFGPGTRLLVL.

The CDR3 is CASSHIGQSSGNTIYF. CDR3 bases: TGCGCCAGCAGCCACATAGGACAGAGCTCTGGAAACACCATATATTTT. The V gene is TRBV4-1, the J gene TRBJ1-3; weak D call: TRBD1 (6 bases). The CDR3 has 16 residues. Deletions cut 3 bases from V and 0 bases from J, with 12 bases between. Germline V CDR1 and CDR2: MGHRA, YSYEKL.

The V and J genes are TRBV7-2 and TRBJ1-5, with D tentatively TRBD1 (5 bases). The CDR3 sequence is 12 residues long. V was pared by 0 bases and J by 12 bases, with 9 bases between. The germline V gene encodes CDR1 SGHTA and CDR2 FQGNSA. The CDR3 here is CASSLAPGLQHF. The CDR3 nucleotides read TGTGCCAGCAGCTTAGCGCCAGGGCTCCAGCATTTT.